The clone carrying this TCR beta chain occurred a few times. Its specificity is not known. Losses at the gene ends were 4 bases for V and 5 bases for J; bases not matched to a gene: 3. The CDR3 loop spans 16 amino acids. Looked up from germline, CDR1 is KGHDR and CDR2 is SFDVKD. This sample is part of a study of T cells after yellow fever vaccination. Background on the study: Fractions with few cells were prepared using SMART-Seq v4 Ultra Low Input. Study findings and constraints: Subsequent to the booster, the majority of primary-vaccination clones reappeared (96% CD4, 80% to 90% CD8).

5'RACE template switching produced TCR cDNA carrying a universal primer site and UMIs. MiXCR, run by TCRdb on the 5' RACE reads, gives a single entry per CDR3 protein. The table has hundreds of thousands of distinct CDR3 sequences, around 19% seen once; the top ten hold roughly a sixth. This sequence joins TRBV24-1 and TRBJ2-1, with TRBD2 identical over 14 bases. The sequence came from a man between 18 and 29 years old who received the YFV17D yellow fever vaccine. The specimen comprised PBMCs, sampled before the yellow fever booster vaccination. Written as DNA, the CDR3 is TGTGCCACCAGTGACGGACTAGCGGGGGGCAACAATGAGCAGTTCTTC. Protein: CATSDGLAGGNNEQFF.